These T cell receptor beta chains were read from a single sample in a study of T-cell reconstitution after alpha-beta-depleted transplantation in children. In TCRdb, the PCR reads were re-called with MiXCR into one record per CDR3 protein. The table includes about 190,000 distinct CDR3 sequences, around 10% detected once. The sample here was PBMCs, taken before TCRalphabeta/CD19-depleted stem cell transplant. Receptors were obtained from a boy aged 2 to 10 with acute myeloid leukemia, due to receive a stem cell transplant. The CDR3 runs from the conserved cysteine through the conserved F or W. The D gene is left open where the match is weak. The size of a clone is reported for some rows only, either as once, few or many, or as a class for expanded clones.

j_call d_call clone_size v_call cdr3_nt cdr3_aa
TRBJ2-3 TRBD2 many TRBV20-1 TGCAGTGCGGCCCACAGACTAGCGCGGACGAGAGATACGCAGTATTTT CSAAHRLARTRDTQYF
TRBJ1-5 TRBD1 many TRBV5-1 TGCGCCAGCAGCCCCGGACAGGGGGCAAATCAGCCCCAGCATTTT CASSPGQGANQPQHF
TRBJ1-6 - many TRBV7-8 TGTGCCAGCAGCTTTCCAGGGTTTGATTCACCCCTCCACTTT CASSFPGFDSPLHF
TRBJ1-4 - many TRBV7-8 TGTGCCAGCAGCTTTTCAAGGGACGAAAAACTGTTTTTT CASSFSRDEKLFF
TRBJ1-2 - many TRBV6-5 - CASSTSTGRGYTF
TRBJ2-1 TRBD2 many TRBV20-1 TGCAGTGCTGTCCCTGTTAGCGGGCCCTTCGAGGATGAGCAGTTCTTC CSAVPVSGPFEDEQFF
TRBJ2-4 - many TRBV3-1 TGTGCCAGTTCCTTCGGTGACACAAACATTCAGTACTTC CASSFGDTNIQYF
TRBJ2-3 TRBD2 many TRBV7-8 TGTGCCAGCAGCTTAGGTGTCGGGAGGGCCCGCACAGATACGCAGTATTTT CASSLGVGRARTDTQYF
TRBJ1-2 TRBD1 many TRBV28 TGTGCCAGCAGTTCCCCGACAGGGGCCCTGTATGGCTACACCTTC CASSSPTGALYGYTF
TRBJ1-1 - many TRBV12-3/TRBV12-4 TGTGCCAGCCAATTAATGCAGGGTGAAGCTTTCTTT CASQLMQGEAFF
TRBJ1-5 - - TRBV29-1 TGCAGCGTCATCAGCCCCAATCAGCCCCAGCATTTT CSVISPNQPQHF
TRBJ2-1 - - TRBV5-6 TGTGCCATGAGCCGGGGACTCCCCGTGAACTACAATGAGCAGTTCTTC CAMSRGLPVNYNEQFF
TRBJ1-1 - many TRBV3-1 TGTGCCAGCAGCCCCCAGCGGGGGAACACTGAAGCTTTCTTT CASSPQRGNTEAFF
TRBJ1-1 - many TRBV28 TGTGCCAGCAGTTTACCAGCGATGAACACTGAAGCTTTCTTT CASSLPAMNTEAFF
TRBJ1-2 - many TRBV20-1 TGCAGTGCCGAGGGCAGGGTTGACTATGGCTACACCTTC CSAEGRVDYGYTF
TRBJ2-1 - - TRBV20-1 TGCAGTGCTAGAGATCGGGGGCGAATCTCCTACAATGAGCAGTTCTTC CSARDRGRISYNEQFF
TRBJ1-6 - many TRBV5-1 TGCGCCAGCAGCTTGGGGTCTGCCAGCTCTAATTCACCCCTCCACTTT CASSLGSASSNSPLHF
TRBJ1-1 - many TRBV12-3/TRBV12-4 TGTGCCAGCAGTTTAGAACTGAACACTGAAGCTTTCTTT CASSLELNTEAFF
TRBJ2-7 - many TRBV20-1 TGCAGTGCTAGAGATCAGGCAGGGCTTTCCTACGAGCAGTACTTC CSARDQAGLSYEQYF
TRBJ2-3 - many TRBV20-1 TGCAGTGCTCCAAACAGCGATAGCACAGATACGCAGTATTTT CSAPNSDSTDTQYF
TRBJ2-7 - many TRBV12-3/TRBV12-4 TGTGCCAGCAGTTTATCCCACCAGCACGAGCAGTACTTC CASSLSHQHEQYF
TRBJ2-2 TRBD2 many TRBV9 TGTGCCAGCAGCACCGGGACTAGAAACACCGGGGAGCTGTTTTTT CASSTGTRNTGELFF
TRBJ2-7 - many TRBV15 TGTGCCACCAGCAGAGGGGGGAGCTCCTACGAGCAGTACTTC CATSRGGSSYEQYF
TRBJ1-1 - many TRBV12-3/TRBV12-4 TGTGCCAGCAGTTTAGGCATGGGATGGGATAACACTGAAGCTTTCTTT CASSLGMGWDNTEAFF
TRBJ2-5 TRBD2 - TRBV11-2 TGTGCCAGCAGCTTATGGGCGGGGGGGCCGGGGGAGACCCAGTACTTC CASSLWAGGPGETQYF
TRBJ2-6 - many TRBV5-1 TGCGCCAGCAGCCTCAGAGAGGGTTCGGGGGCCAACGTCCTGACTTTC CASSLREGSGANVLTF